Included here is one T cell receptor beta chain sequence, with context. Germline V gene lookup returns CDR1 SGHTA and CDR2 FQGNSA. CDR3 length: 15 residues. V was pared by 2 bases and J by 6 bases, with 16 bases between. The sample comes from a study of response to subunit inactivated influenza vaccine. TCRdb reprocessed the RT-PCR reads via MiXCR and lists one record per CDR3 protein. The sample gives roughly 540,000 distinct CDR3 sequences, around 21% of which show up once; around 2.8% is in the top ten. The same sample was also used in a study of T cells expressing NK-cell markers. From that second work: The cDNA for TCR beta came from 5'RACE template switching with UMIs. Cells sorted as CD3+CD56+NKG2C+, CD3+CD56+NKG2C- and CD3+CD56-NKG2C+ T cells supplied the TCR beta repertoires.

The J gene is TRBJ2-5, the V gene TRBV7-2; D is possibly TRBD1 or TRBD2 (6 bases each). The specimen was CD4+ T cells sorted from PBMCs, collected approximately 13 days after vaccination. The receptor was derived from a man in his fifties who received an inactivated influenza vaccine. DNA of the CDR3: TGTGCCAGCAGCTTAAGGGGGGCCGGGGGTCAGACCCAGTACTTC. This encodes CASSLRGAGGQTQYF.